This is a list of T cell receptor beta chains from one sample in a study of blood T cell repertoires in COVID-19. The data were produced by immunoSEQ multiplex PCR, yet TCRdb's version contains in-frame clones alone and is incomplete. The sample carries about 180,000 clones, approximately 83% recorded once. The sequencing sample was made of peripheral blood. The origin of the receptors is a man aged 50-60 years with active or convalescent COVID-19. CDR3s include the opening cysteine and the closing phenylalanine or tryptophan. A D gene is named only where the DNA matches it firmly. Expanded clones are given a class, and other clones once, few, many or no size at all.

cdr3_aa: CASSPRTSGGFSYNEQFF
cdr3_nt: TGTGCCAGCAGCCCCAGGACTAGCGGGGGGTTCTCCTACAATGAGCAGTTCTTC
d_call: TRBD2
clone_size: many
j_call: TRBJ2-1
v_call: TRBV9

cdr3_aa: CASSQDRKTGYDSPLHF
cdr3_nt: TGTGCCAGCAGCCAAGATCGTAAGACAGGTTATGATTCACCCCTCCACTTT
d_call: .
clone_size: .
j_call: TRBJ1-6
v_call: TRBV3-1/TRBV3-2

cdr3_aa: CAWIDRGRSGSPLHF
cdr3_nt: TGTGCCTGGATCGACAGGGGGCGGAGTGGATCACCCCTCCACTTT
d_call: TRBD1
clone_size: .
j_call: TRBJ1-6
v_call: TRBV30

cdr3_aa: CASSPYLAGGMGTEAFF
cdr3_nt: TGTGCCAGCAGCCCCTACTTGGCAGGGGGTATGGGCACTGAAGCTTTCTTT
d_call: TRBD1
clone_size: .
j_call: TRBJ1-1
v_call: TRBV5-4

cdr3_aa: CASSSYTGGDTEAFF
cdr3_nt: TGTGCCAGCAGTTCCTACACAGGGGGGGACACTGAAGCTTTCTTT
d_call: TRBD1
clone_size: .
j_call: TRBJ1-1
v_call: TRBV6-5

cdr3_aa: CASSEASHYEQYF
cdr3_nt: TGTGCCAGCAGTGAAGCTAGTCACTACGAGCAGTACTTC
d_call: .
clone_size: once
j_call: TRBJ2-7
v_call: TRBV6-1

cdr3_aa: CASSKAPEGTGELFF
cdr3_nt: TGTGCCAGCAGCAAAGCCCCTGAGGGCACCGGGGAGCTGTTTTTT
d_call: .
clone_size: .
j_call: TRBJ2-2
v_call: TRBV3-1/TRBV3-2

cdr3_aa: CAWTKTGGESTEAFF
cdr3_nt: TGTGCCTGGACCAAGACAGGGGGGGAGAGCACTGAAGCTTTCTTT
d_call: TRBD1
clone_size: .
j_call: TRBJ1-1
v_call: TRBV30

cdr3_aa: CASSLYVDRGSTYGYTF
cdr3_nt: TGTGCCAGCAGCTTATATGTTGACAGGGGAAGTACCTATGGCTACACCTTC
d_call: TRBD1
clone_size: .
j_call: TRBJ1-2
v_call: TRBV7-2

cdr3_aa: CASSAGPTGNTIYF
cdr3_nt: TGTGCCAGCAGCGCGGGCCCTACGGGAAACACCATATATTTT
d_call: .
clone_size: .
j_call: TRBJ1-3
v_call: TRBV7-2

cdr3_aa: CASSSNPTKTGGNEKLFF
cdr3_nt: TGTGCCAGCAGCTCCAACCCTACCAAAACAGGGGGAAATGAAAAACTGTTTTTT
d_call: TRBD1
clone_size: .
j_call: TRBJ1-4
v_call: TRBV7-6

cdr3_aa: CASSPGLAGNNLFVNEQFF
cdr3_nt: TGTGCCAGCAGCCCCGGACTAGCGGGGAACAACCTATTTGTCAATGAGCAGTTCTTC
d_call: TRBD2
clone_size: once
j_call: TRBJ2-1
v_call: TRBV5-6

cdr3_aa: CASSSRRLAGGGTGELFF
cdr3_nt: TGTGCCAGCAGCTCCCGACGACTAGCGGGAGGGGGAACCGGGGAGCTGTTTTTT
d_call: TRBD2
clone_size: .
j_call: TRBJ2-2
v_call: TRBV11-3

cdr3_aa: CASSIDPTSDGYTF
cdr3_nt: TGTGCCAGCAGCATCGATCCCACGTCGGATGGCTACACCTTC
d_call: .
clone_size: .
j_call: TRBJ1-2
v_call: TRBV5-4

cdr3_aa: CASSELRDSTEAFF
cdr3_nt: TGTGCCAGCAGTGAACTCCGGGACAGCACTGAAGCTTTCTTT
d_call: TRBD1
clone_size: .
j_call: TRBJ1-1
v_call: TRBV25-1

cdr3_aa: CASSLPSADSSYEQYF
cdr3_nt: TGTGCCAGCAGCCTCCCATCGGCGGACAGCTCCTACGAGCAGTACTTC
d_call: .
clone_size: .
j_call: TRBJ2-7
v_call: TRBV5-4

cdr3_aa: CASGLGLAVSEQYF
cdr3_nt: TGTGCTAGTGGACTAGGACTAGCCGTTTCCGAGCAGTACTTC
d_call: TRBD2
clone_size: .
j_call: TRBJ2-7
v_call: TRBV12-5

cdr3_aa: CASRPLGGSGGELFF
cdr3_nt: TGTGCCAGTCGCCCTCTTGGCGGTTCTGGCGGGGAGCTGTTTTTT
d_call: .
clone_size: .
j_call: TRBJ2-2
v_call: TRBV19

cdr3_aa: CASSATGTSGGTQYF
cdr3_nt: TGTGCCAGCAGCGCAACCGGGACTAGCGGGGGAACACAGTACTTC
d_call: TRBD2
clone_size: .
j_call: TRBJ2-4
v_call: TRBV9

cdr3_aa: CATSRGLVGGFGQPQHF
cdr3_nt: TGTGCCACCAGCAGAGGGTTGGTTGGAGGGTTCGGTCAGCCCCAGCATTTT
d_call: .
clone_size: .
j_call: TRBJ1-5
v_call: TRBV15

cdr3_aa: CASRIATGTYEQYF
cdr3_nt: TGTGCCAGCCGAATTGCGACAGGGACCTACGAGCAGTACTTC
d_call: TRBD1
clone_size: .
j_call: TRBJ2-7
v_call: TRBV19

cdr3_aa: CASSLTLAAYNEQFF
cdr3_nt: TGTGCCAGCAGCTTGACCCTAGCGGCCTACAATGAGCAGTTCTTC
d_call: TRBD2
clone_size: .
j_call: TRBJ2-1
v_call: TRBV13

cdr3_aa: CASSQDLAGLYNEQFF
cdr3_nt: TGTGCCAGCAGCCAAGATTTAGCGGGATTATACAATGAGCAGTTCTTC
d_call: TRBD2
clone_size: .
j_call: TRBJ2-1
v_call: TRBV14

cdr3_aa: CASSPGGGSSTGELFF
cdr3_nt: TGTGCCAGCAGCCCGGGGGGGGGCAGCAGTACCGGGGAGCTGTTTTTT
d_call: TRBD2
clone_size: .
j_call: TRBJ2-2
v_call: TRBV7-7

cdr3_aa: CASSQISDTQYF
cdr3_nt: TGTGCCAGTAGCCAAATCAGTGATACGCAGTATTTT
d_call: .
clone_size: .
j_call: TRBJ2-3
v_call: TRBV19

cdr3_aa: CASSLSSQSNYGYTF
cdr3_nt: TGTGCCAGCAGCTTATCGTCACAGTCTAACTATGGCTACACCTTC
d_call: .
clone_size: .
j_call: TRBJ1-2
v_call: TRBV7-3

cdr3_aa: CASSFFIADGYTF
cdr3_nt: TGTGCCAGCAGTTTTTTTATTGCGGATGGCTACACCTTC
d_call: .
clone_size: .
j_call: TRBJ1-2
v_call: TRBV27

cdr3_aa: CASNSLSLSYGYTF
cdr3_nt: TGTGCCAGCAATTCCCTATCTCTAAGCTATGGCTACACCTTC
d_call: .
clone_size: few
j_call: TRBJ1-2
v_call: TRBV28

cdr3_aa: CASSRQPLGGQETQYF
cdr3_nt: TGTGCCAGCAGCCGTCAACCTTTGGGGGGACAAGAGACCCAGTACTTC
d_call: .
clone_size: .
j_call: TRBJ2-5
v_call: TRBV7-2

cdr3_aa: CASTLSDTQYF
cdr3_nt: TGTGCCAGCACCCTTTCAGATACGCAGTATTTT
d_call: .
clone_size: .
j_call: TRBJ2-3
v_call: TRBV28

cdr3_aa: CASQGDRGLRNQPQHF
cdr3_nt: TGCGCCAGCCAAGGGGACAGGGGATTACGAAATCAGCCCCAGCATTTT
d_call: TRBD1
clone_size: .
j_call: TRBJ1-5
v_call: TRBV10-1

cdr3_aa: CASSYGPGTGVYEQYF
cdr3_nt: TGTGCCAGCAGTTATGGTCCCGGGACAGGAGTCTACGAGCAGTACTTC
d_call: TRBD1
clone_size: .
j_call: TRBJ2-7
v_call: TRBV6-5

cdr3_aa: CASSLGGQQNSYEQYF
cdr3_nt: TGCGCCAGCAGCTTGGGGGGACAGCAAAACTCCTACGAGCAGTACTTC
d_call: TRBD1
clone_size: .
j_call: TRBJ2-7
v_call: TRBV5-1

cdr3_aa: CASSFGGAFNTEAFF
cdr3_nt: TGTGCCAGCAGCTTCGGAGGGGCATTTAACACTGAAGCTTTCTTT
d_call: .
clone_size: .
j_call: TRBJ1-1
v_call: TRBV5-4

cdr3_aa: CASSPEGQGTEKQFF
cdr3_nt: TGTGCCAGTAGTCCGGAGGGACAGGGGACAGAAAAGCAGTTCTTC
d_call: TRBD1
clone_size: .
j_call: TRBJ2-1
v_call: TRBV19

cdr3_aa: CASSSGSEAEQFF
cdr3_nt: TGCGCCAGCAGCTCGGGTAGCGAGGCTGAGCAGTTCTTC
d_call: .
clone_size: few
j_call: TRBJ2-1
v_call: TRBV5-1

cdr3_aa: CAISESASGGNEQFF
cdr3_nt: TGTGCCATCAGTGAGTCTGCGAGCGGGGGCAATGAGCAGTTCTTC
d_call: TRBD2
clone_size: once
j_call: TRBJ2-1
v_call: TRBV10-3

cdr3_aa: CASSPSPLANYGYTF
cdr3_nt: TGTGCCAGCAGCCCCTCCCCCCTAGCTAACTATGGCTACACCTTC
d_call: .
clone_size: .
j_call: TRBJ1-2
v_call: TRBV28

cdr3_aa: CASSIRGLASEQYF
cdr3_nt: TGTGCCAGTAGTATTAGGGGACTAGCCTCCGAGCAGTACTTC
d_call: TRBD2
clone_size: .
j_call: TRBJ2-7
v_call: TRBV19

cdr3_aa: CASIRTQGQPQHF
cdr3_nt: TGTGCCAGCATCCGAACGCAGGGGCAGCCCCAGCATTTT
d_call: .
clone_size: .
j_call: TRBJ1-5
v_call: TRBV2

cdr3_aa: CASSEGGAQYF
cdr3_nt: TGTGCCAGCAGTGAGGGAGGCGCGCAGTACTTC
d_call: .
clone_size: .
j_call: TRBJ2-7
v_call: TRBV10-3